The 5 T cell receptor beta chains below were found in one sample sequenced in a study of CD8 T cells in Susac syndrome. RNA was extracted with the RNeasy kit, and a quantity of roughly 0.5 to 1 ug was reverse transcribed using random hexamers. MiXCR was run by TCRdb on the immunoSEQ multiplex PCR reads, yielding one entry per CDR3 protein. The sample lists roughly 110,000 distinct CDR3 sequences, 85% to 95% seen once, with roughly 0.15% in the top ten. Sequencing was carried out using CD4+ T cells from PBMCs. These receptor sequences come from a human donor in good health.

V is TRBV19 and J is TRBJ1-3; a weak D match, TRBD1 (6 bases). V gave up 7 bases and J gave up 5 bases, with 21 bases separating them. CDR3 length: 16 residues. Germline-derived CDR1 and CDR2 are LNHDA and SQIVND (reference sequence). Here the CDR3 reads CASTSTGQGRRNTIYF. DNA for the CDR3: TGTGCCAGTACCTCCACAGGGCAGGGACGTCGAAACACCATATATTTT.

This clonotype was seen once. The genes are TRBV7-2 and TRBJ2-1; no reliable D call. Germline values: CDR1 SGHTA, CDR2 FQGNSA. The CDR3 extends over 13 amino acids. Trimming cost V 1 base and J 2 bases, with 3 bases left between them. In nucleotides, the CDR3 is TGTGCCAGCAGCTTAGTTACCTACAATGAGCAGTTCTTC. Translated, it gives CASSLVTYNEQFF. Variable domain in full (rest from reference TRBV7-2 and TRBJ2-1): GAGVSQSPSNKVTEKGKDVELRCDPISGHTALYWYRQSLGQGLEFLIYFQGNSAPDKSGLPSDRFSAERTGGSVSTLTIQRTQQEDSAVYLCASSLVTYNEQFFGPGTRLTVL.

The rearrangement uses TRBV2 and TRBJ2-1; D may match TRBD1 or TRBD2 (5 bases each). This CDR3 region has 15 residues. The germline V and J ends were trimmed by 3 bases and 6 bases, with 15 bases remaining between them. The germline gives CDR1 SNHLY, CDR2 FYNNEI. In DNA form, the CDR3 reads TGTGCCAGCAGTGAGTGGGGGATTATAGGCAATGAGCAGTTCTTC. It translates to CASSEWGIIGNEQFF.

The J gene is TRBJ1-3, the V gene TRBV6-1; weak D call: TRBD1 (5 bases). Germline CDR1 reads MNHNS; CDR2 reads SASEGT. The CDR3 totals 12 residues. Between the trimmed V and J ends, which lost 11 bases and 4 bases, there was a span of 12 bases. CDR3 region: CAAMGGGNTIYF. Here the CDR3 DNA reads TGTGCCGCTATGGGGGGGGGAAACACCATATATTTT.

The genes are TRBV4-1 and TRBJ2-7; D is undetermined. With 3 bases removed from V and 5 bases from J, the gap between germline ends came to 8 bases. The germline CDR1 and CDR2 sequences are MGHRA and YSYEKL. The CDR3 is made up of 12 amino acids. The CDR3 DNA reads TGCGCCAGCAGCCAGAACCCCGACGAGCAGTACTTC. It yields the protein CASSQNPDEQYF.